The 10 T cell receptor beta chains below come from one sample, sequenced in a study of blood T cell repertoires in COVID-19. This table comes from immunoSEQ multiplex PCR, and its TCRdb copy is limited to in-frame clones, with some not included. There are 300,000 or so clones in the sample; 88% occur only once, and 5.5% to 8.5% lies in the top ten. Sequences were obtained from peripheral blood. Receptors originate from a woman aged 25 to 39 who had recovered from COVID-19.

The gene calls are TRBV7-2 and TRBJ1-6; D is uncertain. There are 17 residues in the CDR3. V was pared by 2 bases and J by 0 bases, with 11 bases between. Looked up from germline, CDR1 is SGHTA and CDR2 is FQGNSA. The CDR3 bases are TGTGCCAGCAGCTTAAGTCTAGTGAGCTCCTATAATTCACCCCTCCACTTT. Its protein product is CASSLSLVSSYNSPLHF.

The CDR3: CASSLSGYDGANVLTF. CDR3 nucleotide sequence: TGTGCCAGCAGCTTGTCAGGGTATGATGGGGCCAACGTCCTGACTTTC. The V and J genes are TRBV7-8 and TRBJ2-6; a weak D match, TRBD1 (5 bases). Germline V gene sequence: CDR1 SGHVS, CDR2 FQNEAQ. V was clipped by 3 bases and J by 3 bases, with 12 bases between them. The CDR3 is 16 residues long.

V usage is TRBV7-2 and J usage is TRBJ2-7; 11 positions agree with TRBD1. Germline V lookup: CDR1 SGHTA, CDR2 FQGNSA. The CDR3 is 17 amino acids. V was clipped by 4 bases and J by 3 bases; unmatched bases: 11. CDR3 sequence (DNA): TGTGCCAGCAGCTCCAACGTGGACAGGGGGCGCGACTACGAGCAGTACTTC. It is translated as CASSSNVDRGRDYEQYF.

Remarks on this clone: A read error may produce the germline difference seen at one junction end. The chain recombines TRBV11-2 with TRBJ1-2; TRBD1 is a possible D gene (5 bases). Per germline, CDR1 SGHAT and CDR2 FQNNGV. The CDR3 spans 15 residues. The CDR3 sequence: CASSLDRDSNYGYTF. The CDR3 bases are TGTGCCAGCAGCCTAGACCGGGACTCTAACTATGGCTACACCTTC.

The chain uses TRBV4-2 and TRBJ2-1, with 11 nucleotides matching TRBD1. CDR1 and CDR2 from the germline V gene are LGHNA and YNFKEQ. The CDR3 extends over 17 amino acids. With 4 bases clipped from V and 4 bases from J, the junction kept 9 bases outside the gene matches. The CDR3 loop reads CASSPMEGTGGYNEQFF. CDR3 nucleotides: TGTGCCAGCAGCCCCATGGAGGGGACAGGGGGTTACAATGAGCAGTTCTTC.

CDR3 sequence: CASSPTGMSNQPQHF. CDR3 sequence (DNA): TGCGCCAGCAGCCCGACAGGGATGAGCAATCAGCCCCAGCATTTT. This chain links TRBV5-1 with TRBJ1-5; 7 bases fit TRBD1. The CDR3 length is 15 residues. CDR1 is SGHRS and CDR2 is YFSETQ in the germline V gene. Trimming at V came to 4 bases and at J to 1 base, leaving 5 bases not matched to a gene.

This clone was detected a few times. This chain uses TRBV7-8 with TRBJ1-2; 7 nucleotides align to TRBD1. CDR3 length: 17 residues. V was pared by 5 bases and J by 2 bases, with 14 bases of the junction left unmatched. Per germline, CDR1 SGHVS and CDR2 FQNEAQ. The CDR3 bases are TGTGCCAGCAGCCTAGGACCGGGACAGTTCATCAACTATGGCTACACCTTC. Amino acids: CASSLGPGQFINYGYTF.

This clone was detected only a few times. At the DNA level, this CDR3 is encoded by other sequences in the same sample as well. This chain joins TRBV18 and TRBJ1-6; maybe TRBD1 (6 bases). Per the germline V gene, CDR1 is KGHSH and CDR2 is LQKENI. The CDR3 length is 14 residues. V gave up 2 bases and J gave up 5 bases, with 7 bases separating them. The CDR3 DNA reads TGTGCCAGCTCACCAACAGGGAATAATTCACCCCTCCACTTT. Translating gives CASSPTGNNSPLHF. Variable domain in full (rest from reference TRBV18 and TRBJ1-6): NAGVMQNPRHLVRRRGQEARLRCSPMKGHSHVYWYRQLPEEGLKFMVYLQKENIIDESGMPKERFSAEFPKEGPSILRIQQVVRGDSAAYFCASSPTGNNSPLHFGNGTRLTVT.

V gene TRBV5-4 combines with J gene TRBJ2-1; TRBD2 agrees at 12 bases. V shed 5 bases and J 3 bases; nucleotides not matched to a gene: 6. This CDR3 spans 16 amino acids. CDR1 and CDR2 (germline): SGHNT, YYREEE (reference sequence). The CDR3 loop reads CASSSRLAGDYNEQFF. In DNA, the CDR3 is TGTGCCAGCAGTTCAAGACTAGCGGGGGACTACAATGAGCAGTTCTTC. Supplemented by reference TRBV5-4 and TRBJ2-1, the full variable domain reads ETGVTQSPTHLIKTRGQQVTLRCSSQSGHNTVSWYQQALGQGPQFIFQYYREEENGRGNFPPRFSGLQFPNYSSELNVNALELDDSALYLCASSSRLAGDYNEQFFGPGTRLTVL.

CDR3 bases: TGTGCCAGCAGTTTGCAGGACTATGGCTACACCTTC. Amino acids: CASSLQDYGYTF. The rearrangement uses TRBV6-5 and TRBJ1-2; D gene uncertain. This CDR3 has 12 amino acids. Trimming removed 4 bases from V and 3 bases from J, with 6 bases in between. The V gene's germline CDR1 is MNHEY and CDR2 SVGAGI.